This T cell receptor beta chain was observed in a study of cytomegalovirus exposure and HLA in healthy donors. Study overall: Approximately 85 million unique TCRs from HLA-typed donors were held in an early release of data. General observations from the study: The study recorded 160 or so TCR beta chains that were cytomegalovirus-associated. The likely origin of a cluster of highly shared sequence variants was a sequencing artifact.

A note on this clone: Its antigen is currently unknown.

PCR was performed using 60 Vbeta and 13 Jbeta primers. Profiled with immunoSEQ multiplex PCR; TCRdb holds only in-frame clones, not every one. The table for this sample gives some 72,000 clones. The CDR3 sequence is 14 residues long. Per the germline V gene, CDR1 is LGHNA and CDR2 is YNFKEQ. Trimming took 4 bases from V and 5 from J, leaving 14 bases between them. The chain joins TRBV4-2 to TRBJ1-2, with a weak D call TRBD1 (5 bases). Sequencing was carried out using PBMCs. The sequence was obtained from a man aged 30 to 39 in good health and CMV-seronegative. The CDR3 is CASSRGGGGYGYTF. The CDR3 DNA follows: TGTGCCAGCAGCCGCGGGGGGGGTGGGTATGGCTACACCTTC.